These 11 T cell receptor beta chains originate from one sample sequenced in a study of T cell changes during pregnancy in multiple sclerosis. TCRdb's table, derived via immunoSEQ multiplex PCR, lists solely in-frame clones and lacks some. The table records 39,000 or so clones, less than 95% of them present only once. The sequencing here drew on CD8+ T cells from peripheral blood mononuclear cells, taken in the first trimester of pregnancy. Receptor source: a female donor with multiple sclerosis, enrolled in a pregnancy study.

Concerning this clone itself: The junction does not match germline at one end; this may be a read error. This specimen includes other DNA sequences encoding the same CDR3. This chain joins TRBV27 and TRBJ1-5, with D possibly TRBD1 on 5 matching bases. The CDR3 is 14 amino acids. Germline V gene data show CDR1 as MNHEY and CDR2 as SMNVEV (reference sequence). The CDR3 DNA follows: TGTGCCAGCAGTTCGGGGGAGAGCAATCAGCCTCAGCATTTT. Translating gives CASSSGESNQPQHF.

In the case of this clone: This CDR3 is also generated by other DNA sequences in the sample. This chain joins TRBV9 and TRBJ2-7; a possible D gene is TRBD2 (5 bases). With 0 bases removed from V and 2 bases from J, the gap between germline ends came to 9 bases. CDR1 is SGDLS and CDR2 is YYNGEE in the germline V gene. This CDR3 is 14 amino acids long. The chain's CDR3 is CASSVGGSAYEQYF. CDR3 sequence (DNA): TGTGCCAGCAGCGTAGGTGGGAGTGCCTACGAGCAGTACTTC.

The chain links TRBV4-1 to TRBJ1-1; 9 bases line up with TRBD1. V was pared by 0 bases and J by 6 bases, with 5 bases of the junction left unmatched. Looked up from germline, CDR1 is MGHRA and CDR2 is YSYEKL. The CDR3 is made up of 15 amino acids. The chain's CDR3 is CASSQEGTGKAEAFF. For the CDR3, the DNA is TGCGCCAGCAGCCAAGAAGGGACAGGGAAGGCTGAAGCTTTCTTT.

V and J are TRBV5-4 and TRBJ2-3, with 8 bases aligning to TRBD2. In germline, CDR1 is SGHNT, CDR2 YYREEE (reference sequence). This CDR3 has 15 residues. J gave up 5 bases and V 2 bases, and 7 bases lay outside the gene matches. The CDR3 loop reads CASSFAGGSIDTQYF. CDR3 sequence (DNA): TGTGCCAGCAGCTTTGCGGGAGGCAGTATAGATACGCAGTATTTT.

This clone has more than one count but fewer than ten. The rearrangement uses TRBV4-3 and TRBJ2-5; TRBD2 is a possible D gene (5 bases). Germline V gene sequence: CDR1 LGHNA, CDR2 YSLEER. This CDR3 contains 15 residues. V was shortened by 0 bases and J by 4 bases, with 12 bases between the two germline ends. The CDR3 DNA reads TGCGCCAGCAGCCAAGAACGAGGGTGGCGAGAGACCCAGTACTTC. Translated, it gives CASSQERGWRETQYF.

V gene TRBV19 combines with J gene TRBJ1-2, with no clear D. The CDR3 is 14 residues long. Trimming cost V 5 bases and J 4 bases, with 14 bases left between them. Germline CDR1 and CDR2: LNHDA and SQIVND (reference sequence). The CDR3 DNA reads as TGTGCCAGTAGTGTCGCAGCCCTAGGCTATGGCTACACCTTC. As protein: CASSVAALGYGYTF. The variable domain in full, completed from reference TRBV19 and TRBJ1-2, reads DGGITQSPKYLFRKEGQNVTLSCEQNLNHDAMYWYRQDPGQGLRLIYYSQIVNDFQKGDIAEGYSVSREKKESFPLTVTSAQKNPTAFYLCASSVAALGYGYTFGSGTRLTVV.

The CDR3 bases are TGTGCCAGCAGTGGGACGGGGGGCATCACTGAAGCTTTCTTT. Encoded protein: CASSGTGGITEAFF. This sequence joins TRBV6-1 and TRBJ1-1; a weak D match, TRBD1 (6 bases). Germline assignment: CDR1 MNHNS and CDR2 SASEGT. The CDR3 has 14 amino acids. V lost 4 bases and J lost 4, with 13 bases in between.

The chain uses TRBV9 and TRBJ2-1; TRBD2 matches at 12 bases. The CDR3 consists of 16 residues. Per germline, CDR1 SGDLS and CDR2 YYNGEE. Trimming removed 4 bases from V and 10 bases from J; junction bases left unmatched: 12. CDR3 loop: CASSFVTSGRLYEQFF. DNA of the CDR3: TGTGCCAGCAGCTTTGTGACTAGCGGGAGACTCTACGAGCAGTTCTTC.

This chain links TRBV6-5 with TRBJ1-6; perhaps TRBD1 as D (5 bases). CDR1 and CDR2 from the germline V gene are MNHEY and SVGAGI. The V end was cut by 6 bases, the J end by 10 bases, with 19 bases between. CDR3 length equals 15 residues. In DNA form, the CDR3 reads TGTGCCAGCAGCCTCGAGGTCGGGGGAGAGTCACCCCTCCACTTT. This gives the protein CASSLEVGGESPLHF.

The table lists this clone with a count of one. The chain links TRBV9 to TRBJ1-1; 9 bases are shared with TRBD1. Trimming at V came to 4 bases and at J to 1 base, leaving 8 bases not matched to a gene. The CDR3 is 16 residues long. Per the germline V gene, CDR1 is SGDLS and CDR2 is YYNGEE. The CDR3: CASSHQQGASNTEAFF. In nucleotides, the CDR3 is TGTGCCAGCAGCCATCAACAGGGGGCCTCGAACACTGAAGCTTTCTTT.

The chain couples TRBV6-5 to TRBJ1-5; TRBD1 might be the D (6 bases). Germline CDR1 reads MNHEY; CDR2 reads SVGAGI. Trimming shortened V by 2 bases and J by 7 bases, and 12 bases separated the two germline ends. The CDR3 has 14 residues. The CDR3 bases are TGTGCCAGCAGTTACCGGGGGGGCAGCCAGCCCCAGCATTTT. Translated: CASSYRGGSQPQHF.